The 7 T cell receptor beta chains given below trace back to one sample, sequenced in a study of blood T cell repertoires in COVID-19. Clones were read by immunoSEQ multiplex PCR, and TCRdb kept only the in-frame ones, dropping some. Among 150,000 to 200,000 clones listed, approximately 90% were seen once. What was sequenced was peripheral blood. The source is a man aged 18 to 35 who had recovered from COVID-19.

This rearrangement joins TRBV7-2 to TRBJ1-2; maybe TRBD1 (5 bases). The CDR3 runs to 14 residues. Trimming left V 6 bases short and J 7 bases short, with 18 bases between. Germline-derived CDR1 and CDR2 are SGHTA and FQGNSA. CDR3 amino acids: CASRRGTERFGYTF. In DNA form, the CDR3 reads TGTGCCAGCAGACGCGGGACTGAAAGGTTTGGCTACACCTTC.

The chain joins TRBV6-1 to TRBJ1-1, with D possibly TRBD1 on 6 matching bases. V lost 2 bases, J lost 4 bases, and 14 bases lay in between. CDR1 and CDR2 from the germline V gene are MNHNS and SASEGT. The CDR3 has 15 residues. CDR3: CASSEPGGARTEAFF. Written as DNA, the CDR3 is TGTGCCAGCAGTGAACCCGGGGGGGCACGCACTGAAGCTTTCTTT.

The chain's CDR3 is CASKRSNTEAFF. Here the CDR3 DNA reads TGTGCCAGCAAGCGGAGCAACACTGAAGCTTTCTTT. The chain links TRBV12-3 or TRBV12-4 to TRBJ1-1; D is uncertain. V lost 7 bases, J lost 2 bases, and 8 bases lay in between. The CDR3 is 12 amino acids.

This chain links TRBV19 with TRBJ2-2; 12 nucleotides line up with TRBD2. CDR1 is LNHDA and CDR2 is SQIVND in the germline V gene (reference sequence). J lost 7 bases, V lost 10 bases, and 13 bases had no gene match. The CDR3 is 16 amino acids. The CDR3: CATRLAGDFVGGELFF. CDR3 sequence (DNA): TGTGCCACCCGACTAGCGGGAGATTTTGTGGGCGGGGAGCTGTTTTTT.

The gene calls are TRBV4-3 and TRBJ2-7; TRBD1 matches at 9 bases. This CDR3 has 16 amino acids. Germline trimming cut 0 bases from V and 6 bases from J; bases unmatched to any gene: 9. The germline V gene encodes CDR1 LGHNA and CDR2 YSLEER. CDR3 sequence: CASSQDPDRGRSEQYF. The CDR3 nucleotides are TGCGCCAGCAGCCAAGACCCGGACAGGGGAAGGAGCGAGCAGTACTTC.

This clone was found a few times. The chain carries TRBV6-5 and TRBJ2-1; D is uncertain. The V gene lost 1 base and the J gene lost 0 bases, with 7 bases spanning the gap. Looked up from germline, CDR1 is MNHEY and CDR2 is SVGAGI. CDR3 length: 15 residues. CDR3 sequence: CASSYWLDSYNEQFF. Here the CDR3 DNA reads TGTGCCAGCAGTTACTGGCTAGACTCCTACAATGAGCAGTTCTTC.

This chain links TRBV5-6 with TRBJ1-1, with 9 nucleotides matching TRBD1. The CDR3 length is 15 residues. Germline CDR1 SGHDT, CDR2 YYEEEE. Trimming cost V 4 bases and J 7 bases; bases outside gene matches: 11. Here the CDR3 DNA reads TGTGCCAGCAGCCACGACACAGGGGGCTCGGGTGAAGCTTTCTTT. Translated, it gives CASSHDTGGSGEAFF.